Listed below are T cell receptor beta chains from one sample, sequenced in a study of CD8 T cells in Susac syndrome. Each CDR3 protein gets one entry after TCRdb re-called the immunoSEQ multiplex PCR reads with MiXCR. Of around 130,000 distinct CDR3 sequences detected, 75% to 90% appear once; the ten largest clones hold 0.45% to 0.65%. Sequencing used CD8+ T cells from PBMCs. The receptors were gathered from a human donor with multiple sclerosis. Each CDR3 is given with its conserved first and last residue. A D gene is named only where the DNA matches it firmly. A clone size is listed for some rows: how often the clone was seen (once, few, many), or a class if it is expanded.

clone_size d_call j_call v_call cdr3_nt cdr3_aa
few . TRBJ2-2 TRBV6-5 TGTGCCAGCAGTTACTCGGGGGGCCTCGCCACCGGGGAGCTGTTTTTT CASSYSGGLATGELFF
. TRBD1 TRBJ1-1 TRBV4-1 TGCGCCAGCAGCCAACTGTACCCAGGGGGCGGCTTAAACACTGAAGCTTTCTTT CASSQLYPGGGLNTEAFF
. . TRBJ2-1 TRBV27 TGTGCCAGCAGTTTACTCCTGGGGGGAAATGAGCAGTTCTTC CASSLLLGGNEQFF
. . TRBJ2-1 TRBV12-3/TRBV12-4 TGTGCCAGCACAGATTCCGGGGGCTGGGATGAGCAGTTCTTC CASTDSGGWDEQFF
. TRBD2 TRBJ2-1 TRBV6-1 TGTGCCAGCACGGGGAGGGACGCCTACAATGAGCAGTTCTTC CASTGRDAYNEQFF
. TRBD1 TRBJ2-7 TRBV20-1 TGCAGTGCTAGTTCCCTTAGACAGGGCGACGAGCAGTACTTC CSASSLRQGDEQYF
. TRBD2 TRBJ2-3 TRBV13 TGTGCCAGCAGCTCAAGACTAGCGGAAAGCACAGATACGCAGTATTTT CASSSRLAESTDTQYF
. . TRBJ1-1 TRBV2 TGTGCCAGCAGGATAACTGAAGCTTTCTTT CASRITEAFF
. TRBD1 TRBJ2-4 TRBV28 TGTGCCAGCAGTGAGACAGGGTTTTTGGACATTCAGTACTTC CASSETGFLDIQYF
. . TRBJ2-7 TRBV7-6 TGTGCCAGCAGCTTAGGCGATAGAGGGTCCTACGAGCAGTACTTC CASSLGDRGSYEQYF
. . TRBJ1-2 TRBV19 TGTGCCAGTAGTATGTACGGCTACACCTTC CASSMYGYTF
. . TRBJ1-1 TRBV7-9 TGTGCCAGCAGCTTAGTCGGTCCACTGGGGGCCACTGAAGCTTTCTTT CASSLVGPLGATEAFF
. . TRBJ1-4 TRBV4-1 TGCGCCAGCAGCTACCGGACGCTTGCAACTAATGAAAAACTGTTTTTT CASSYRTLATNEKLFF
once . TRBJ1-6 TRBV2 TGTGCCAGCAGTGAAGGGGGCGACAGCTTACCATATAATTCACCCCTCCACTTT CASSEGGDSLPYNSPLHF
. . TRBJ2-6 TRBV9 TGTGCCAGCAGCGCCGACAAGATATCTGGGGCCAACGTCCTGACTTTC CASSADKISGANVLTF
. . TRBJ1-1 TRBV2 TGTGCCAGCAGGGAGGAGGTATGGACTGAAGCTTTCTTT CASREEVWTEAFF